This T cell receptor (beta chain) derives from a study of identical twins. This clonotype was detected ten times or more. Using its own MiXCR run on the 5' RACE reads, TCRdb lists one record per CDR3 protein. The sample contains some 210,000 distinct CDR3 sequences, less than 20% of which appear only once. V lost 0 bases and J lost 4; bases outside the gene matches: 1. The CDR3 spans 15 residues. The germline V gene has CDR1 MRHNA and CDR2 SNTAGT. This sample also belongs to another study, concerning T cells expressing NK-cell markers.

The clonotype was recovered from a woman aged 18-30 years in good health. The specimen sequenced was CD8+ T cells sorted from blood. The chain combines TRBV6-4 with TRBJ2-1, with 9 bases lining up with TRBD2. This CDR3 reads CASSDSSGSYNEQFF. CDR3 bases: TGTGCCAGCAGTGACTCTAGCGGGAGTTACAATGAGCAGTTCTTC.